The clone carrying this TCR beta chain has just a few counts. It may be a read error: a sequence one base away is much more abundant. With a J-beta primer mix and a sample-barcoded 5' primer, a second PCR ran about 7 to 12 cycles. TCRdb processed the 5' RACE reads anew with MiXCR; each CDR3 protein has one entry. Among 500,000 to 700,000 distinct CDR3 sequences, approximately 30% were seen once, and the ten largest hold around a sixth. CDR3 length equals 15 residues. This sample was taken from a study of blood T cells in healthy people across ages. The genes are TRBV12-3 or TRBV12-4 and TRBJ2-3; perhaps TRBD1 as D (6 bases). The material sequenced was blood. This TCR came from a woman older than 75 in good health. As DNA, the CDR3 is TGTGCCAGCAGCAAGGACAGCCCTAGCACAGATGCGCAGTATTTT. Translation gives CASSKDSPSTDAQYF.